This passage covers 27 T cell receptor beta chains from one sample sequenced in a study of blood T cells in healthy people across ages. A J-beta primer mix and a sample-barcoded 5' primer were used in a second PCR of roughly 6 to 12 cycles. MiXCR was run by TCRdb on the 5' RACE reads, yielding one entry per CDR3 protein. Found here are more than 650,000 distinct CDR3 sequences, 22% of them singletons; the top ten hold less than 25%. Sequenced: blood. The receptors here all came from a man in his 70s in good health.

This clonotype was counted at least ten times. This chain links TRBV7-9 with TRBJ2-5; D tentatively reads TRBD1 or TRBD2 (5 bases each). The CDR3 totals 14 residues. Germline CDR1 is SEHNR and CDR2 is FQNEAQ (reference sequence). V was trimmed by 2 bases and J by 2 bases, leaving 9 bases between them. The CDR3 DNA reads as TGTGCCAGCAGCTTATCCAGGGAGCAAGAGACCCAGTACTTC. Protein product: CASSLSREQETQYF.

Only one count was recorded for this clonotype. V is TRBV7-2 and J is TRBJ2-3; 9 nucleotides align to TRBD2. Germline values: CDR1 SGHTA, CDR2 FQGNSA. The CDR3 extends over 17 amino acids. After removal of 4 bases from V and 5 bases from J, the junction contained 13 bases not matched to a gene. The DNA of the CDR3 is TGTGCCAGCAGCTCCGGGGAGATAGCGGGAGTGATAGATACGCAGTATTTT. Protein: CASSSGEIAGVIDTQYF.

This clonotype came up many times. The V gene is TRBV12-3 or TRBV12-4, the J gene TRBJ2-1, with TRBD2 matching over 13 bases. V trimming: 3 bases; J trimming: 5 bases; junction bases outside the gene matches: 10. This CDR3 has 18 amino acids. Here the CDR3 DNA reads TGTGCCAGCAGTTTTCGGACTAGCGGGAGCCTCGGCGACAATGAGCAGTTCTTC. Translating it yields CASSFRTSGSLGDNEQFF.

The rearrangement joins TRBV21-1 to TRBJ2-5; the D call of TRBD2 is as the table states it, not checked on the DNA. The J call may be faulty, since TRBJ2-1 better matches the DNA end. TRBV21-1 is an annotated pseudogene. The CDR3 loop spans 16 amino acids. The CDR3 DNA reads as TGTGCCAGCAGCAACCCCGGGACTAGCGGTTACAATGAGCAGTTCTTC. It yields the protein CASSNPGTSGYNEQFF.

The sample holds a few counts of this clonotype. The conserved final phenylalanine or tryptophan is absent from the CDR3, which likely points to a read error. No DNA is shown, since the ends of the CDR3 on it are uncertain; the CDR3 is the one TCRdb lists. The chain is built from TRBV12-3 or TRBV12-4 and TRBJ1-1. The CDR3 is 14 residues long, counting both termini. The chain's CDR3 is CASSSGTAGKESFS.

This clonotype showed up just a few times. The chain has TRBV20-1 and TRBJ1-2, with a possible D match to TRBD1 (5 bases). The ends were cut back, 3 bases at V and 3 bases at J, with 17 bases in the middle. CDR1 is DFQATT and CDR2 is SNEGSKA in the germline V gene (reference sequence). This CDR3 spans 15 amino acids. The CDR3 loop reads CSARGQRVVDYGYTF. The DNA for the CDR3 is TGCAGTGCTAGGGGGCAGAGGGTTGTGGACTATGGCTACACCTTC.

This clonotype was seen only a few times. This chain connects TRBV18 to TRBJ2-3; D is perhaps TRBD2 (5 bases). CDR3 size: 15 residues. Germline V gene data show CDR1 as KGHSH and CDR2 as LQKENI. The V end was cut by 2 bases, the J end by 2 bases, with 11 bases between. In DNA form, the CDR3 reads TGTGCCAGCTCACCAAGAGGGTACGACACAGATACGCAGTATTTT. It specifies CASSPRGYDTDTQYF. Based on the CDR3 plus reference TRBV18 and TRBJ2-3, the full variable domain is NAGVMQNPRHLVRRRGQEARLRCSPMKGHSHVYWYRQLPEEGLKFMVYLQKENIIDESGMPKERFSAEFPKEGPSILRIQQVVRGDSAAYFCASSPRGYDTDTQYFGPGTRLTVL.

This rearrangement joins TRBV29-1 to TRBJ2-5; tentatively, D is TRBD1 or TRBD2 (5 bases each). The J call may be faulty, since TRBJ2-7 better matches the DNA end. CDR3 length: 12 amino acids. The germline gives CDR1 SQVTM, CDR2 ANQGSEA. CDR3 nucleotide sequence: TGCAGCGTTGGCCGGGACGGCTACGAGCAGTACTTC. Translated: CSVGRDGYEQYF.

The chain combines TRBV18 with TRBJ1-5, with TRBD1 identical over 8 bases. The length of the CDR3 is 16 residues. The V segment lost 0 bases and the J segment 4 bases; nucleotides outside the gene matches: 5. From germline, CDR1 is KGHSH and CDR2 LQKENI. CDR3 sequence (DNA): TGTGCCAGCTCACCACCGGGACAGGCAAAAAATCAGCCCCAGCATTTT. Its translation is CASSPPGQAKNQPQHF.

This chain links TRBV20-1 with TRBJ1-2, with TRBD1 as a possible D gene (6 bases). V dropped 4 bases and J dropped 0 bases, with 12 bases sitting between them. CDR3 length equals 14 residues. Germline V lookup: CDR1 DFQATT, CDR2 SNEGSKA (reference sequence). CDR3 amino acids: CSATRRTANYGYTF. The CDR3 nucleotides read TGCAGTGCTACAAGACGGACAGCTAACTATGGCTACACCTTC.

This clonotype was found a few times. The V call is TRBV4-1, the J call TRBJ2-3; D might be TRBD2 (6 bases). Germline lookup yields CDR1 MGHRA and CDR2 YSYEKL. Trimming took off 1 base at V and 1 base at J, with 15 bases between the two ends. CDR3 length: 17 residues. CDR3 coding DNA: TGCGCCAGCAGCCAAGTTCACCGCGGGGCTGGCACAGATACGCAGTATTTT. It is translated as CASSQVHRGAGTDTQYF.

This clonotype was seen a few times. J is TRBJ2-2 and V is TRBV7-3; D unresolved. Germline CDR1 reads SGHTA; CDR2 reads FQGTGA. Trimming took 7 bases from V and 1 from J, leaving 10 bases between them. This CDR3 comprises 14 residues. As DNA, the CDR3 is TGTGCCAGCAACCCTGGCCGGAACACCGGGGAGCTGTTTTTT. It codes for CASNPGRNTGELFF.

The CDR3 nucleotides are TGTGCCAGCAGCTCCTGGATCGCCGTCTCTGGAAACACCATATATTTT. Residues: CASSSWIAVSGNTIYF. The chain combines TRBV7-9 with TRBJ1-3; no clear D gene. Trimming pared 4 bases from V and 0 bases from J, leaving 13 bases between. From germline, CDR1 is SEHNR and CDR2 FQNEAQ (reference sequence). This CDR3 spans 16 amino acids.

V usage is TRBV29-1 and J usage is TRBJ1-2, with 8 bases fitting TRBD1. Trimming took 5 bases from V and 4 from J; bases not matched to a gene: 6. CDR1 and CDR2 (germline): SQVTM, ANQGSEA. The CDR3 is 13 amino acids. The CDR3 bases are TGCAGCGTTTCTCAGGGGGCGGGCTATGGCTACACCTTC. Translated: CSVSQGAGYGYTF.

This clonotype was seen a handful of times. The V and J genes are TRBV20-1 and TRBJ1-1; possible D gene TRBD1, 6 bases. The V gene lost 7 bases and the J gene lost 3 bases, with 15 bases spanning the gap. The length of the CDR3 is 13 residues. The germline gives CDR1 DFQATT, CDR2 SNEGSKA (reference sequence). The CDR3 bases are TGCAGTGTGGGCCAGGGGCTCGACACTGAAGCTTTCTTT. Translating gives CSVGQGLDTEAFF.

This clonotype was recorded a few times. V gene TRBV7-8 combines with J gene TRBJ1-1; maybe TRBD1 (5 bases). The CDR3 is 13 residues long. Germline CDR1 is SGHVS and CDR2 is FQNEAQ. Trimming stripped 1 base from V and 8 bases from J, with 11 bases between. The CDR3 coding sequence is TGTGCCAGCAGCTTAGGTTCTGAGGGGGAAGCTTTCTTT. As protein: CASSLGSEGEAFF. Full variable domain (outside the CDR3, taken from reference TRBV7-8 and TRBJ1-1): GAGVSQSPRYKVAKRGQDVALRCDPISGHVSLFWYQQALGQGPEFLTYFQNEAQLDKSGLPSDRFFAERPEGSVSTLKIQRTQQEDSAVYLCASSLGSEGEAFFGQGTRLTVV.

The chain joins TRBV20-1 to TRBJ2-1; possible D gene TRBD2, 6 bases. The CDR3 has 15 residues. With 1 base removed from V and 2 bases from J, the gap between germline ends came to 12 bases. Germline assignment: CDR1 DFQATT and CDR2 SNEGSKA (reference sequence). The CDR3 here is CSARGGDWTYNEQFF. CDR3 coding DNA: TGCAGTGCTAGAGGGGGGGACTGGACCTACAATGAGCAGTTCTTC.

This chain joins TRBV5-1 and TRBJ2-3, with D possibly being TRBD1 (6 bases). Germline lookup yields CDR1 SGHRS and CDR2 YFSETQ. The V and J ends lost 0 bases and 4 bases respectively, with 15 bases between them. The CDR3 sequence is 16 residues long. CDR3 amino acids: CASSLATTQGSDTQYF. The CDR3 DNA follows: TGCGCCAGCAGCTTGGCCACGACACAGGGTTCAGATACGCAGTATTTT.

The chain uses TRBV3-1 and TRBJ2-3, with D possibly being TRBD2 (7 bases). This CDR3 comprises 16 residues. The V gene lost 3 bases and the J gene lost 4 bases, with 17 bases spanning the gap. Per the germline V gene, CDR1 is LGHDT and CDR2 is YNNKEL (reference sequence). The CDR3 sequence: CASSHPRGGISDTQYF. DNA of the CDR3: TGTGCCAGCAGCCATCCCAGGGGAGGGATTTCAGATACGCAGTATTTT.

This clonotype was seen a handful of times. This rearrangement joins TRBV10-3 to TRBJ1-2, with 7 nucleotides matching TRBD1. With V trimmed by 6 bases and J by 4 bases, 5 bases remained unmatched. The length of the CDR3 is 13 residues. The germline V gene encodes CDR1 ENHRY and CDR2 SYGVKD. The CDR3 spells CAISSDRTYGYTF. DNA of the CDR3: TGTGCCATCAGCTCGGACAGGACCTATGGCTACACCTTC.

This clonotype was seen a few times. The CDR3 nucleotides are TGTGCCACCAGTGACTCCGGGACAGGGGGCGTCTATGGCTACACCTTC. Translated: CATSDSGTGGVYGYTF. The chain uses TRBV24-1 and TRBJ1-2, with 12 bases fitting TRBD1. Germline V gene sequence: CDR1 KGHDR, CDR2 SFDVKD. This CDR3 region has 16 residues. V lost 4 bases, J lost 4 bases, and 6 bases stayed unmatched.

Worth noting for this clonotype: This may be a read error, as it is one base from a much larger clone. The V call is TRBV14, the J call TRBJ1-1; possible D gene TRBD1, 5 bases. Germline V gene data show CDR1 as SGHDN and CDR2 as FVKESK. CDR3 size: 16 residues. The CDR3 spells CASSQDLGRVGTVAFF. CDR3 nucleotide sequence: TGTGCCAGCAGCCAAGATCTCGGCAGGGTGGGCACTGTAGCTTTCTTT.

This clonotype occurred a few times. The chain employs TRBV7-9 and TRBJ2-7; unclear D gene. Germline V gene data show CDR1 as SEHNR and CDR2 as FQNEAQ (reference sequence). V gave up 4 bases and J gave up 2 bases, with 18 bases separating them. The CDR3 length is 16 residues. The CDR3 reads CASSSRRRTQTYEQYF. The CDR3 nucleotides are TGTGCCAGCAGCTCACGCCGAAGGACGCAGACCTACGAGCAGTACTTC.

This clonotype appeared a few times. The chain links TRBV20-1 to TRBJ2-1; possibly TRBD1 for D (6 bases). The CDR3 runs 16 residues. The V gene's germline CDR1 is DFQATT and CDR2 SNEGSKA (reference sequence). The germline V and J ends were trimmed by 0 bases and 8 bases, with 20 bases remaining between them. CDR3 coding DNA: TGCAGTGCTAGAGATCAGTTGGGACATCTAGGGGATGAGCAGTTCTTC. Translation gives CSARDQLGHLGDEQFF.

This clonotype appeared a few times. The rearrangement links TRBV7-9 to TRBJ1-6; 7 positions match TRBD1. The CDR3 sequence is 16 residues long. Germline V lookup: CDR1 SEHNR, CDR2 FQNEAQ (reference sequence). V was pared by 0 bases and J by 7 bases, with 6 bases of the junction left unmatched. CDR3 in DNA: TGTGCCAGCAGCTTAGCGCGGAACAGGGGAAATTCACCCCTCCACTTT. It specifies CASSLARNRGNSPLHF.

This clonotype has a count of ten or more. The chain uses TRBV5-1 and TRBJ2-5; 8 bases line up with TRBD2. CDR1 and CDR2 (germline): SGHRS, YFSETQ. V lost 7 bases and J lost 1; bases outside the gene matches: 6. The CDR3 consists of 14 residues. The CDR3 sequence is CASSTRGGQETQYF. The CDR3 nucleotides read TGCGCCAGCTCAACACGGGGGGGCCAAGAGACCCAGTACTTC.

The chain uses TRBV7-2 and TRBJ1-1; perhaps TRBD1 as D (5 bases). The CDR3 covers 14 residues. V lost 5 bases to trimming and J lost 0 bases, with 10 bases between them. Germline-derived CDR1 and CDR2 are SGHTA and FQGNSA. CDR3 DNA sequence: TGTGCCAGCAGCCAAGGGACGGTGAACACTGAAGCTTTCTTT. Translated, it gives CASSQGTVNTEAFF.